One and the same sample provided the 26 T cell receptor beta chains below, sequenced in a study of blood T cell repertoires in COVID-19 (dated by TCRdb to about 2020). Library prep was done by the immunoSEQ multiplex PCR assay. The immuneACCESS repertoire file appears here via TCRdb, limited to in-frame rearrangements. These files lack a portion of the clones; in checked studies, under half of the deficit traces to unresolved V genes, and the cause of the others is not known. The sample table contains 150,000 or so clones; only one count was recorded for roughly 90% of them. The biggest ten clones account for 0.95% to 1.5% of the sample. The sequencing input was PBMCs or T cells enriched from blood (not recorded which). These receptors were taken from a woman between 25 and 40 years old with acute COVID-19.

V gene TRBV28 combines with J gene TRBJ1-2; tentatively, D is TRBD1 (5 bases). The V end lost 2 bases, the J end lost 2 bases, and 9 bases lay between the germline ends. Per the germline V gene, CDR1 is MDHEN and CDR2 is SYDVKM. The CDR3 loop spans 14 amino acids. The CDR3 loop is CASSLDSLNYGYTF. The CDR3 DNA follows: TGTGCCAGCAGTTTAGACAGTCTGAACTATGGCTACACCTTC.

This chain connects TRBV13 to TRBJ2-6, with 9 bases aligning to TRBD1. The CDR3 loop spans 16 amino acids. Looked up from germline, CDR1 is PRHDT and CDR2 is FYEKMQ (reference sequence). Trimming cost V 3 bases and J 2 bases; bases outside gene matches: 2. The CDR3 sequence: CASSLTGGTGANVLTF. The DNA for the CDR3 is TGTGCCAGCAGCTTGACAGGGGGGACTGGGGCCAACGTCCTGACTTTC.

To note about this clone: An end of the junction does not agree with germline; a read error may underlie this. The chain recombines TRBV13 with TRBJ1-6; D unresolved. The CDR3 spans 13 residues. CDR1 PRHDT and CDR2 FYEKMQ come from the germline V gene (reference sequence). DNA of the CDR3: TGTGCCAGCAGCTTGGGTGGGCAATCACCCCTTCACTTT. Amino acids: CASSLGGQSPLHF.

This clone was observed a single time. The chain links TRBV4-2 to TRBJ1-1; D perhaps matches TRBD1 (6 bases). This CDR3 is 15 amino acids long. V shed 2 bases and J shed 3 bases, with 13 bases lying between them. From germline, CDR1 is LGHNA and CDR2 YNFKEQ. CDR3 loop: CASSQRAGADTEAFF. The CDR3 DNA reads TGTGCCAGCAGCCAACGGGCAGGGGCGGACACTGAAGCTTTCTTT.

CDR3 in DNA: TGTGCCAGCAGCTTAGGAGGGAGCTATGGCTACACCTTC. This gives the protein CASSLGGSYGYTF. This rearrangement joins TRBV5-4 to TRBJ1-2; no definite D call. Germline V gene data show CDR1 as SGHNT and CDR2 as YYREEE (reference sequence). CDR3 size: 13 residues. V was pared by 2 bases and J by 4 bases, with 9 bases between.

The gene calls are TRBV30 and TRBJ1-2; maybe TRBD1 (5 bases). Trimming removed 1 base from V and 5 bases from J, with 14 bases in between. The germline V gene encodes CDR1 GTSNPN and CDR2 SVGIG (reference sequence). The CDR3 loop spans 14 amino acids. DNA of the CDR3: TGTGCCTGGAGTGGAACAGGTTTATCTTATGGCTACACCTTC. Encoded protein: CAWSGTGLSYGYTF.

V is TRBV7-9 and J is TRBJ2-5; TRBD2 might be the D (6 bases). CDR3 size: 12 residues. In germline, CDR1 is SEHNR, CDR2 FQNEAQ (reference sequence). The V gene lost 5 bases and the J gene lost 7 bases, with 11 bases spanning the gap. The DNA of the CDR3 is TGTGCCAGCAGCCCAAAGGAGGGGACCCAGTACTTC. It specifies CASSPKEGTQYF.

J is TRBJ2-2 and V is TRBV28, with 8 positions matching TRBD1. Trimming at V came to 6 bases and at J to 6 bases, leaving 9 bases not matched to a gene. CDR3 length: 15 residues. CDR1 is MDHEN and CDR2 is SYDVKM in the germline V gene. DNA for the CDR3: TGTGCCAGCAGACGTAGGACAGGGTCATCCGGGGAGCTGTTTTTT. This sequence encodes CASRRRTGSSGELFF.

DNA of the CDR3: TGTGCCAGTAGTTGGCGGGACAGGGAGTCCGCTGGCTACACCTTC. Translating gives CASSWRDRESAGYTF. This chain joins TRBV19 and TRBJ1-2; 9 bases are a match to TRBD1. The trim removed 5 bases at V and 7 bases at J, leaving 11 bases unmatched. The CDR3 is made up of 15 amino acids. CDR1 is LNHDA, CDR2 SQIVND, per germline (reference sequence).

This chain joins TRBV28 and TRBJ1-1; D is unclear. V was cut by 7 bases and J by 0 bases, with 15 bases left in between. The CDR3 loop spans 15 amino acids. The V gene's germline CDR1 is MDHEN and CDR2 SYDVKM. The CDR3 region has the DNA TGTGCCAGCACCCGATGGGTACAGTTGAACACTGAAGCTTTCTTT. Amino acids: CASTRWVQLNTEAFF.

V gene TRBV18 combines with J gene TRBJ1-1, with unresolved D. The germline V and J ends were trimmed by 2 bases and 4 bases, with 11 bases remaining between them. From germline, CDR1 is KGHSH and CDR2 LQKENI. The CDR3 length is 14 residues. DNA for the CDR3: TGTGCCAGCTCACCATACTACCGGCCCACTGAAGCTTTCTTT. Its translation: CASSPYYRPTEAFF.

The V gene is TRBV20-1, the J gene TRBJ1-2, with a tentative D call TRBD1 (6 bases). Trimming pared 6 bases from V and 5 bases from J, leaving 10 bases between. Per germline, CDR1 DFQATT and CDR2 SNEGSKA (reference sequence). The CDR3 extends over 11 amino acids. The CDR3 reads CSAGAGYGYTF. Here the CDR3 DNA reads TGCAGTGCGGGGGCAGGGTATGGCTACACCTTC.

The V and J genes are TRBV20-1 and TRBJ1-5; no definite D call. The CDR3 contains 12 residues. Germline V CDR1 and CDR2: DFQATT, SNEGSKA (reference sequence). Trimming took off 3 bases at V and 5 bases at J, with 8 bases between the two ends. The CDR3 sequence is CSASLGDQPQHF. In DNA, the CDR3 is TGCAGTGCTAGTCTCGGAGATCAGCCCCAGCATTTT.

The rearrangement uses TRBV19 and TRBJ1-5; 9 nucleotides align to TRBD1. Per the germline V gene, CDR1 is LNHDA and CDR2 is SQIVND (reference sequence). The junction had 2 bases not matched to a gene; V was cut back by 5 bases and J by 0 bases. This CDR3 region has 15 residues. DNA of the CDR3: TGTGCCAGTAGTGACAGGGGGAATAGCAATCAGCCCCAGCATTTT. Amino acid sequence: CASSDRGNSNQPQHF.

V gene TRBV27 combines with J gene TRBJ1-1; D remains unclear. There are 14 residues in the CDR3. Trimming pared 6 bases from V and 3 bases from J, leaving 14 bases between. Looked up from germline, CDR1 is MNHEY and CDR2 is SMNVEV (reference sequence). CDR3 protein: CASSSGGSYTEAFF. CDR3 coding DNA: TGTGCCAGCAGCTCGGGAGGATCTTACACTGAAGCTTTCTTT.

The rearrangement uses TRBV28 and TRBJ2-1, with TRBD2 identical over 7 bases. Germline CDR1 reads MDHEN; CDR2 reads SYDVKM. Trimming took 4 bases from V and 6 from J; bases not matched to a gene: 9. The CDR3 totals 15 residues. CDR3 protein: CASSSPTSNGNEQFF. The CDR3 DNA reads TGTGCCAGCAGTTCTCCGACTAGCAATGGCAATGAGCAGTTCTTC.

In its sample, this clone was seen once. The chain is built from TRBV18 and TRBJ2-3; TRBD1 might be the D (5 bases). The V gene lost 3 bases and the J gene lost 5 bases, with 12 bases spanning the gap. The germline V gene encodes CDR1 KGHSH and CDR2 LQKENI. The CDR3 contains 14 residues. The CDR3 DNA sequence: TGTGCCAGCTCACCGGGGCAGGAAATAGATACGCAGTATTTT. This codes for CASSPGQEIDTQYF. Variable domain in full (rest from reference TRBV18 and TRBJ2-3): NAGVMQNPRHLVRRRGQEARLRCSPMKGHSHVYWYRQLPEEGLKFMVYLQKENIIDESGMPKERFSAEFPKEGPSILRIQQVVRGDSAAYFCASSPGQEIDTQYFGPGTRLTVL.

CDR3 nucleotides: TGTGCCAGCAGCTTAGCGGGGCCAGGTGTAGGCGAAAAACTGTTTTTT. It translates to CASSLAGPGVGEKLFF. The chain joins TRBV7-6 to TRBJ1-4; tentative D call: TRBD1 (5 bases). Looked up from germline, CDR1 is SGHVS and CDR2 is FNYEAQ. The CDR3 sequence is 16 residues long. V lost 0 bases and J 8 bases, leaving 16 bases between the germline ends.

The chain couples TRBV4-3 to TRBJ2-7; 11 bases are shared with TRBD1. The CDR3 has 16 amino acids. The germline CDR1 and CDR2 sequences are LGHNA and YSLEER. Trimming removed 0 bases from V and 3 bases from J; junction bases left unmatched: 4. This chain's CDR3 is CASSQDGGTGGYEQYF. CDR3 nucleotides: TGCGCCAGCAGCCAAGATGGGGGGACAGGGGGCTACGAGCAGTACTTC.

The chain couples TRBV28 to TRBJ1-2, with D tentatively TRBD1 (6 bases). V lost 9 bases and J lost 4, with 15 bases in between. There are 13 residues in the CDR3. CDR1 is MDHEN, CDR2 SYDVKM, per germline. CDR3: CARGQRTLYGYTF. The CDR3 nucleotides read TGTGCCAGAGGACAGAGGACCCTCTATGGCTACACCTTC.

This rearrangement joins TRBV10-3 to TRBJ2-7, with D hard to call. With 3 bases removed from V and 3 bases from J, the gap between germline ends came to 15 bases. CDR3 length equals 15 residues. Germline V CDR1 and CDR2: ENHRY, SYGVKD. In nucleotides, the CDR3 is TGTGCCATCAGTGATGGTGGTCAGGCGATCTACGAGCAGTACTTC. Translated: CAISDGGQAIYEQYF.

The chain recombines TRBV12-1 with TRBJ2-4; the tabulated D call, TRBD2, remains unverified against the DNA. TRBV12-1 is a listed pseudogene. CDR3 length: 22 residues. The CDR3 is CASSLPGQGRREGLFLKNIQYF. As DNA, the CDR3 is TGTGCCAGCAGCTTACCGGGACAGGGGAGGCGGGAGGGCCTCTTTCTCAAAAACATTCAGTACTTC.

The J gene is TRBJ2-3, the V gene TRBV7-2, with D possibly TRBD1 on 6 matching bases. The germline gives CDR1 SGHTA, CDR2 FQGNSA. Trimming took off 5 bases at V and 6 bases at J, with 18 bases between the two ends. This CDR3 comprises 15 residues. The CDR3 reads CASSPWTARADTQYF. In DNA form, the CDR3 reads TGTGCCAGCAGCCCCTGGACAGCTCGGGCGGATACGCAGTATTTT.

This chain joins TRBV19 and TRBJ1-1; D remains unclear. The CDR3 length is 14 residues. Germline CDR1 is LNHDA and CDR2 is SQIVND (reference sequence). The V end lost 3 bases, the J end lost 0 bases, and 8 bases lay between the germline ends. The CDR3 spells CASSIPGLNTEAFF. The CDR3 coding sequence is TGTGCCAGTAGTATTCCAGGCCTGAACACTGAAGCTTTCTTT.

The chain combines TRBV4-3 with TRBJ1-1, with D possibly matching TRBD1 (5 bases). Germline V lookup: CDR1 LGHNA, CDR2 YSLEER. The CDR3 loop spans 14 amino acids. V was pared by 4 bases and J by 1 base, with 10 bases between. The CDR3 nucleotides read TGCGCCAGCAGCCTGGGGCCAGGGAACACTGAAGCTTTCTTT. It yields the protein CASSLGPGNTEAFF.

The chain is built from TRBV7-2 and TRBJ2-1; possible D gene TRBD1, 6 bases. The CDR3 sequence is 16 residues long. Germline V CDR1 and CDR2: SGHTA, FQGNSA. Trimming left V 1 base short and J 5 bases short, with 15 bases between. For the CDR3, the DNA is TGTGCCAGCAGCTTAGTTGGGACATACTTAGACAATGAGCAGTTCTTC. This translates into CASSLVGTYLDNEQFF. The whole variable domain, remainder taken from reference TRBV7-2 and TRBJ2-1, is GAGVSQSPSNKVTEKGKDVELRCDPISGHTALYWYRQSLGQGLEFLIYFQGNSAPDKSGLPSDRFSAERTGGSVSTLTIQRTQQEDSAVYLCASSLVGTYLDNEQFFGPGTRLTVL.